This TCR beta chain came from a study of blood T cells in healthy people across ages (dated by TCRdb to the mid-2010s). Context from the whole study: In model experiments, roughly one uniquely barcoded TCR beta cDNA molecule per two T cells was captured by template switching. Using deep sequencing normalized with unique cDNA molecular identifiers, the study measured how TCR beta repertoire diversity changes with age. The donors were divided into four age groups: young (average roughly 17 years), middle-aged (approximately 41), aged (about 62) and long-lived (roughly 86). To avoid experimental bias, donors of different ages were spread randomly across the sequencing lanes. Using the same blood draw, the study looked at two additional independent replicas of 1 million unique cDNA reads for two donors, one aged 18 to 29 and the other aged 80 or older.

On this clonotype: The specificity of this receptor is unknown. No much larger clone exists at a distance of one base, and base qualities are not known.

The junction carries 11 bases between V and J, which are trimmed by 1 base and 0 bases respectively. Inclusive of the bounding cysteine and phenylalanine, the CDR3 is 15 residues long. The only DNA kept is the CDR3, 45 bases in frame from the first base. The germline V gene (reference sequence) sets CDR1 to DFQATT and CDR2 to SNEGSKA. Preparation of the library involved 5' RACE. Instrument on record: Illumina HiSeq 2500. A second about 7 to 11 cycle PCR used a sample-barcoded 5' primer and a J-beta primer mix. A template-switch 5' adaptor carrying 12 random nucleotides introduced a unique molecular identifier onto each TCR beta cDNA molecule. At least 3 million CDR3-containing paired-end reads were obtained from each sample. First-strand cDNA synthesis was performed from all RNA using the Mint cDNA synthesis kit, with priming by a TRBC-specific oligonucleotide. After uracil-DNA glycosylase treatment, a first 18-cycle PCR used universal primers M1SS and BC2_uni_R on all cDNA. In the authors' own workflow: Each sample was normalized by randomly selecting 1 million high-quality reads, each carrying a distinct molecular identifier. Instead of being binned into consensus sequences, reads that shared molecular identifiers were thrown out. CDR3 identification, clonotype clustering and error correction used MiTCR with a Q25 quality threshold and the strictest error-elimination algorithm. A nonparametric unseen species model with Euler transformation was used to estimate a lower bound on total TCR beta diversity. Through fastp at Q25 and MiXCR, TCRdb rebuilt clones from the public reads, retaining in-frame beta chains. Rows merge per CDR3 protein into single entries with the most common DNA and genes. The V and J calls come from TCRdb's annotation, not from the publication. Present in this sample are some 1.6 million distinct CDR3 sequences, roughly 32% of which were seen just once. Jointly, the top ten make up roughly 10% of the sample.

The donors were 40 or so Caucasian individuals from Russia, aged roughly 6 to 100 years, who were systemically healthy. Each donor gave 8 to 10 milliliters of peripheral blood, drawn into EDTA-treated Vacutainer tubes. Ficoll-Paque density-gradient centrifugation was used to isolate PBMCs, with at least 6 million obtained per sample. Total RNA was extracted from PBMCs with Trizol reagent, with at least 6 micrograms obtained per sample. For every donor, an aliquot of PBMCs went through flow cytometry to measure the percentages of naive CD45RAhigh/CD27high T cells. Overall results and qualifications from the work: Total diversity estimates from one million sequenced T cells were considered lower bounds and underestimates. Conclusive comparison of naive and antigen-experienced compartments was prevented by the profiling of bulk unsorted PBMCs. Observed TCR beta diversity per million T cells fell roughly linearly with age, and a significant reduction was already apparent by age roughly 40. Compared with the aged group, more naive CD4+ T cells, fewer expanded clones and increased TCR diversity were shown by the long-lived group, suggesting age selection. The percentage of naive T cells measured by flow cytometry correlated strongly with observed TCR beta diversity. Because donor CMV infection status was unknown, age-related changes in expanded clonotypes were potentially confounded.

Material for sequencing was blood. This TCR derives from a young woman in good health. The sequence is built from TRBV20-1 and TRBJ2-3, and possibly TRBD2, on 6 matching bases. The DNA sequence is given as TGCAGTGCTAGAGCGGGGGTATCTAGCACAGATACGCAGTATTTT. It codes for CSARAGVSSTDTQYF.